The 14 T cell receptor beta chains presented below share a single source sample, sequenced in a study of molecular identifiers for immune sequencing clone quantification. TCRdb ran MiXCR on the PCR reads and lists one entry per CDR3 protein. The sample includes approximately 680,000 distinct CDR3 sequences, around 25% of them seen just once. Sequencing was performed on naive CD8+ T cells from blood, with Jurkat cell RNA spiked in. Regarding subset: FACS-sorted CD8+CD4-CCR7+CD45RA+ naive T cells. These receptors all stem from a human donor in good health. Some libraries in this study had Jurkat cell RNA spiked in.

The chain has TRBV10-2 and TRBJ2-1; 9 nucleotides agree with TRBD1. The germline V gene encodes CDR1 WSHSY and CDR2 SAAADI. Trimming at V came to 4 bases and at J to 3 bases, leaving 4 bases not matched to a gene. The CDR3 runs 15 residues. DNA for the CDR3: TGCGCCAGCAGTGGGACAGGGGAGGGCTACAATGAGCAGTTCTTC. Translation: CASSGTGEGYNEQFF.

This clonotype was recorded at least ten times. This sequence joins TRBV4-1 and TRBJ2-7; D tentatively reads TRBD1 or TRBD2 (5 bases each). The CDR3 extends over 16 amino acids. V was clipped by 0 bases and J by 2 bases, with 14 bases between them. CDR1 is MGHRA, CDR2 YSYEKL, per germline. CDR3 sequence (DNA): TGCGCCAGCAGCCAAGATCAGACCCGGGACCCCTACGAGCAGTACTTC. Translation gives CASSQDQTRDPYEQYF.

This clonotype occurred many times. This chain connects TRBV3-1 to TRBJ2-7, with a tentative D call TRBD2 (5 bases). CDR1 and CDR2 from the germline V gene are LGHDT and YNNKEL (reference sequence). The CDR3 sequence is 13 residues long. V was clipped by 5 bases and J by 4 bases, with 12 bases between them. The CDR3 bases are TGTGCCAGCAGCGGAGTAGCGTGGTACGAGCAGTACTTC. It codes for CASSGVAWYEQYF.

The gene calls are TRBV10-2 and TRBJ1-1; no definite D call. The CDR3 is 14 amino acids. CDR1 WSHSY and CDR2 SAAADI come from the germline V gene. Trimming stripped 2 bases from V and 5 bases from J, with 12 bases between. CDR3 sequence (DNA): TGCGCCAGCAGTGAGGTGGGCGCCCCGACTGAAGCTTTCTTT. It translates to CASSEVGAPTEAFF.

This clonotype appeared many times. V is TRBV27 and J is TRBJ1-1; D unresolved. The CDR3 sequence is 13 residues long. The germline gives CDR1 MNHEY, CDR2 SMNVEV (reference sequence). The ends were cut back, 2 bases at V and 1 base at J, with 5 bases in the middle. This CDR3 reads CASSLQTNTEAFF. CDR3 in DNA: TGTGCCAGCAGTTTACAGACGAACACTGAAGCTTTCTTT.

The count of this clonotype is one. The chain recombines TRBV21-1 with TRBJ2-7; TRBD1, the D gene given by the table, was not confirmed from the DNA. TRBV21-1 is an annotated pseudogene. The CDR3 is made up of 14 amino acids. The CDR3 sequence is CASRTQDSSYGQYF. CDR3 coding DNA: TGTGCCAGCAGAACCCAGGACAGCTCCTACGGGCAGTACTTC.

The V gene is TRBV6-2 or TRBV6-3, the J gene TRBJ2-5; 11 nucleotides align to TRBD1. CDR1 is MNHEY and CDR2 is SVGEGT in the germline V gene. J lost 4 bases, V lost 6 bases, and 7 bases had no gene match. The CDR3 extends over 15 amino acids. The CDR3 reads CASRYRTGGVETQYF. CDR3 nucleotide sequence: TGTGCCAGCAGATACCGGACAGGGGGCGTAGAGACCCAGTACTTC.

The chain has TRBV7-9 and TRBJ1-4; 11 bases fit TRBD1. There are 14 residues in the CDR3. Germline CDR1 is SEHNR and CDR2 is FQNEAQ (reference sequence). The V and J ends lost 5 bases and 8 bases, in that order; junction bases with no gene match: 4. In DNA form, the CDR3 reads TGTGCCAGCAGCCTTAGGGACAGGGGGGAAAAACTGTTTTTT. Protein: CASSLRDRGEKLFF.

The rearrangement joins TRBV20-1 to TRBJ2-5; either TRBD1 or TRBD2 may supply D (5 bases each). V was clipped by 0 bases and J by 4 bases, with 24 bases between them. Germline V gene sequence: CDR1 DFQATT, CDR2 SNEGSKA (reference sequence). The length of the CDR3 is 18 residues. This chain's CDR3 is CSAREGVSMISGRETQYF. For the CDR3, the DNA is TGCAGTGCTAGAGAGGGGGTTTCCATGATATCTGGAAGAGAGACCCAGTACTTC.

V gene TRBV9 combines with J gene TRBJ2-2; 7 bases are a match to TRBD2. Unmatched junction bases numbered 6, after V lost 4 bases and J lost 0 bases. There are 16 residues in the CDR3. CDR1 is SGDLS, CDR2 YYNGEE, per germline. In nucleotides, the CDR3 is TGTGCCAGCAGCCCCAGCGGGGACTCGAACACCGGGGAGCTGTTTTTT. Translated: CASSPSGDSNTGELFF.

Concerning this clonotype itself: A much larger clone lies one base from this, so it may be a read error. The rearrangement uses TRBV20-1 and TRBJ2-1; D unclear. V was cut by 0 bases and J by 7 bases, with 4 bases left in between. The CDR3 runs 11 residues. CDR1 and CDR2 (germline): DFQATT, SNEGSKA (reference sequence). CDR3 amino acids: CSARDMNEQFF. As DNA, the CDR3 is TGCAGTGCTAGAGATATGAATGAGCAGTTCTTC.

J is TRBJ2-3 and V is TRBV4-2, with 9 positions matching TRBD2. CDR1 LGHNA and CDR2 YNFKEQ come from the germline V gene. The CDR3 runs to 16 residues. After removal of 2 bases from V and 4 bases from J, the junction contained 7 bases not matched to a gene. DNA for the CDR3: TGTGCCAGCAGCCAACTCGAAGCGGGAGGAGCAGATACGCAGTATTTT. Encoded protein: CASSQLEAGGADTQYF.

The chain is built from TRBV5-6 and TRBJ2-5; 7 positions match TRBD1. From germline, CDR1 is SGHDT and CDR2 YYEEEE. The CDR3 is made up of 15 amino acids. V trimming: 4 bases; J trimming: 4 bases; junction bases outside the gene matches: 10. The CDR3 loop reads CASSTRDSIGETQYF. CDR3 DNA sequence: TGTGCCAGCAGCACCCGGGACAGCATTGGAGAGACCCAGTACTTC. Supplemented by reference TRBV5-6 and TRBJ2-5, the full variable domain reads DAGVTQSPTHLIKTRGQQVTLRCSPKSGHDTVSWYQQALGQGPQFIFQYYEEEERQRGNFPDRFSGHQFPNYSSELNVNALLLGDSALYLCASSTRDSIGETQYFGPGTRLLVL.

The table lists this clonotype with a few counts. One end of the junction does not line up with germline, which may come from a read error. This chain links TRBV7-6 with TRBJ2-5, with 9 bases aligning to TRBD1. The CDR3 extends over 16 amino acids. CDR1 SGHVS and CDR2 FNYEAQ come from the germline V gene. The CDR3, as DNA: TGTGCCAGCAGCTTGTCCGCCGGGGACAGGGTAGAGCCCCAGTACTTC. Protein product: CASSLSAGDRVEPQYF.